What follows are 24 T cell receptor beta chains derived from one specimen sequenced in a study of blood T cell repertoires in COVID-19. Sequencing used immunoSEQ multiplex PCR; TCRdb keeps in-frame clones, though not all of them. Of under 200,000 clones in the sample, over 75% are singletons; the top ten hold 2% to 3%. Sequencing input: peripheral blood. Source of these receptors: a man aged 35 to 55 with active or convalescent COVID-19.

This clone was observed a few times. The V gene is TRBV4-3, the J gene TRBJ2-2; the match to TRBD2 covers 7 bases. J gave up 6 bases and V 0 bases, and 7 bases lay outside the gene matches. The CDR3 runs to 16 residues. Germline loops: CDR1 LGHNA, CDR2 YSLEER. The DNA of the CDR3 is TGCGCCAGCAGCCAAGAGTATGGACGGGGGGCCGGGGAGCTGTTTTTT. This sequence encodes CASSQEYGRGAGELFF.

CDR3 residues: CASSPTGAGSPLHF. DNA for the CDR3: TGTGCCAGCAGCCCAACAGGGGCCGGCTCACCCCTCCACTTT. V is TRBV7-2 and J is TRBJ1-6, with TRBD1 matching over 7 bases. There are 14 residues in the CDR3. Germline CDR1 and CDR2: SGHTA and FQGNSA. Trimming removed 5 bases from V and 10 bases from J; junction bases left unmatched: 8.

The CDR3 loop reads CASSPTSGKYNEQFF. The DNA of the CDR3 is TGTGCCAGCAGCCCCACTAGCGGGAAATATAATGAGCAGTTCTTC. The chain combines TRBV3-1 (or the pseudogene TRBV3-2) with TRBJ2-1; 10 nucleotides line up with TRBD2. Trimming cost V 4 bases and J 7 bases; bases outside gene matches: 7. The CDR3 totals 15 residues. The V gene's germline CDR1 is LGHDT and CDR2 YNNKEL (reference sequence).

This chain links TRBV9 with TRBJ1-1, with 7 bases lining up with TRBD1. This CDR3 is 17 amino acids long. Losses at the gene ends were 3 bases for V and 0 bases for J; bases not matched to a gene: 11. Looked up from germline, CDR1 is SGDLS and CDR2 is YYNGEE. The CDR3 spells CASSGRGTANMNTEAFF. CDR3 DNA: TGTGCCAGCAGCGGACGTGGGACAGCCAACATGAACACTGAAGCTTTCTTT.

This clone appeared a single time. The rearrangement joins TRBV5-1 to TRBJ2-1; tentative D call: TRBD2 (6 bases). Per the germline V gene, CDR1 is SGHRS and CDR2 is YFSETQ. There are 15 residues in the CDR3. V was trimmed by 0 bases and J by 3 bases, leaving 10 bases between them. The chain's CDR3 is CASSLVAGNYNEQFF. The CDR3 region has the DNA TGCGCCAGCAGCTTGGTTGCGGGAAACTACAATGAGCAGTTCTTC.

The chain couples TRBV18 to TRBJ1-1, with D unclear. The V end was cut by 3 bases, the J end by 3 bases, with 14 bases between. In germline, CDR1 is KGHSH, CDR2 LQKENI. The CDR3 runs to 15 residues. This CDR3 reads CASSPTIKRDTEAFF. In nucleotides, the CDR3 is TGTGCCAGCTCACCTACTATCAAACGAGACACTGAAGCTTTCTTT.

The chain combines TRBV12-3 or TRBV12-4 with TRBJ1-2, with D possibly matching TRBD1 (6 bases). The ends were cut back, 6 bases at V and 7 bases at J, with 12 bases in the middle. The CDR3 sequence is 12 residues long. The CDR3 DNA reads as TGTGCCAGCAGGGACAGCGAAGGTGGCTACACCTTC. Translation: CASRDSEGGYTF.

This clone appeared a few times. The gene calls are TRBV28 and TRBJ1-3; perhaps TRBD1 as D (5 bases). The V and J ends lost 6 bases and 4 bases respectively, with 19 bases between them. This CDR3 spans 16 amino acids. CDR1 and CDR2 from the germline V gene are MDHEN and SYDVKM. Here the CDR3 reads CASSEFGWGRGNTIYF. Here the CDR3 DNA reads TGTGCCAGCAGCGAGTTTGGGTGGGGCCGCGGAAACACCATATATTTT.

The chain joins TRBV27 to TRBJ2-2, with D maybe TRBD1 (6 bases). The CDR3 covers 15 residues. Germline CDR1 reads MNHEY; CDR2 reads SMNVEV (reference sequence). The germline V and J ends were trimmed by 7 bases and 0 bases, with 12 bases remaining between them. The CDR3 DNA sequence: TGTGCCAGCAAAGGACGACAGGCGAACACCGGGGAGCTGTTTTTT. Amino acid sequence: CASKGRQANTGELFF.

The genes are TRBV5-5 and TRBJ1-5; D gene ambiguous. The CDR3 is 18 amino acids. CDR1 is SGHKS and CDR2 is YYEKEE in the germline V gene (reference sequence). Trimming left V 2 bases short and J 0 bases short, with 18 bases between. This chain's CDR3 is CASSLHATAANSNQPQHF. In DNA, the CDR3 is TGTGCCAGCAGCTTACACGCTACAGCCGCCAATAGCAATCAGCCCCAGCATTTT. Full variable domain (missing parts from reference TRBV5-5 and TRBJ1-5): DAGVTQSPTHLIKTRGQQVTLRCSPISGHKSVSWYQQVLGQGPQFIFQYYEKEERGRGNFPDRFSARQFPNYSSELNVNALLLGDSALYLCASSLHATAANSNQPQHFGDGTRLSIL.

The J gene is TRBJ2-1, the V gene TRBV7-9; weak D call: TRBD1 (6 bases). The germline CDR1 and CDR2 sequences are SEHNR and FQNEAQ (reference sequence). The V gene lost 5 bases and the J gene lost 8 bases, with 19 bases spanning the gap. The CDR3 length is 15 residues. In DNA, the CDR3 is TGTGCCAGCAGCCCCGGACAGTATCAACTCGATGAGCAGTTCTTC. Translated, it gives CASSPGQYQLDEQFF.

The chain employs TRBV6-5 and TRBJ2-1; D gene unclear. Germline V gene sequence: CDR1 MNHEY, CDR2 SVGAGI. The CDR3 runs to 13 residues. V lost 4 bases and J lost 5, with 9 bases in between. For the CDR3, the DNA is TGTGCCAGCAGTTTACCTAGAAACAATGAGCAGTTCTTC. Protein: CASSLPRNNEQFF.

The genes are TRBV11-2 and TRBJ1-4; TRBD1 agrees at 8 bases. This CDR3 spans 18 amino acids. Trimming took 5 bases from V and 4 from J; bases not matched to a gene: 15. Germline V gene sequence: CDR1 SGHAT, CDR2 FQNNGV. The CDR3 protein is CASSLWSSRGQDNEKLFF. The CDR3 DNA sequence: TGTGCCAGCAGCCTATGGTCGTCGAGGGGACAGGATAATGAAAAACTGTTTTTT.

The chain is built from TRBV10-2 and TRBJ1-5; the match to TRBD1 covers 7 bases. There are 16 residues in the CDR3. V lost 5 bases and J lost 4; bases outside the gene matches: 11. Germline-derived CDR1 and CDR2 are WSHSY and SAAADI. CDR3 amino acids: CASSISPGQLNQPQHF. DNA for the CDR3: TGCGCCAGCAGTATATCCCCGGGACAGCTAAATCAGCCCCAGCATTTT.

This clone was detected a few times. The V call is TRBV5-5, the J call TRBJ2-7; 9 bases fit TRBD2. V was clipped by 6 bases and J by 3 bases; unmatched bases: 7. The germline V gene encodes CDR1 SGHKS and CDR2 YYEKEE (reference sequence). The CDR3 has 14 amino acids. The CDR3 protein is CASTGTSTRYEQYF. The CDR3 DNA follows: TGTGCCAGCACCGGGACTAGCACCCGCTACGAGCAGTACTTC. The variable domain in full, completed from reference TRBV5-5 and TRBJ2-7, reads DAGVTQSPTHLIKTRGQQVTLRCSPISGHKSVSWYQQVLGQGPQFIFQYYEKEERGRGNFPDRFSARQFPNYSSELNVNALLLGDSALYLCASTGTSTRYEQYFGPGTRLTVT.

The chain uses TRBV6-5 and TRBJ1-4, with D unresolved. The germline gives CDR1 MNHEY, CDR2 SVGAGI. The V end lost 6 bases, the J end lost 5 bases, and 10 bases lay between the germline ends. CDR3 size: 13 residues. The CDR3 region has the DNA TGTGCCAGCAGACTGATCTCAAATGAAAAACTGTTTTTT. It translates to CASRLISNEKLFF.

This chain connects TRBV20-1 to TRBJ1-1; unclear D gene. V was trimmed by 4 bases and J by 4 bases, leaving 7 bases between them. Germline V gene lookup returns CDR1 DFQATT and CDR2 SNEGSKA (reference sequence). The CDR3 is made up of 11 amino acids. DNA of the CDR3: TGCAGTGCTAACCACTTCACTGAAGCTTTCTTT. As protein: CSANHFTEAFF.

The gene calls are TRBV10-3 and TRBJ1-1, with no clear D. V was trimmed by 4 bases and J by 1 base, leaving 7 bases between them. The CDR3 is 13 amino acids. CDR1 and CDR2 (germline): ENHRY, SYGVKD. CDR3 sequence: CAISVGGNTEAFF. CDR3 nucleotides: TGTGCCATCAGTGTAGGAGGGAACACTGAAGCTTTCTTT.

V and J are TRBV6-1 and TRBJ1-1; D is uncertain. V was trimmed by 1 base and J by 0 bases, leaving 6 bases between them. Germline loops: CDR1 MNHNS, CDR2 SASEGT. The CDR3 loop spans 14 amino acids. CDR3 coding DNA: TGTGCCAGCAGTGAAGGTCCGTTGAACACTGAAGCTTTCTTT. Its translation: CASSEGPLNTEAFF.

This chain uses TRBV3-1 (or the pseudogene TRBV3-2) with TRBJ1-4; 9 bases line up with TRBD1. The CDR3 has 14 amino acids. Trimming took 5 bases from V and 7 from J; bases not matched to a gene: 5. Germline loops: CDR1 LGHDT, CDR2 YNNKEL (reference sequence). The CDR3 reads CASSWGQGREKLFF. CDR3 sequence (DNA): TGTGCCAGCAGCTGGGGACAGGGCCGTGAAAAACTGTTTTTT.

The rearrangement links TRBV5-1 to TRBJ1-1; possibly TRBD1 for D (5 bases). Germline CDR1 is SGHRS and CDR2 is YFSETQ. Between the trimmed V and J ends, which lost 0 bases and 2 bases, there was a span of 8 bases. The CDR3 runs 14 residues. The CDR3 DNA sequence: TGCGCCAGCAGCTTGGGGACAATCAACACTGAAGCTTTCTTT. This sequence encodes CASSLGTINTEAFF.

The gene calls are TRBV7-3 and TRBJ1-1, with D maybe TRBD1 (6 bases). Germline V gene lookup returns CDR1 SGHTA and CDR2 FQGTGA. The CDR3 consists of 13 residues. With 4 bases removed from V and 7 bases from J, the gap between germline ends came to 13 bases. The DNA of the CDR3 is TGTGCCAGCAGCTCCGGGACAATCTATGAAGCTTTCTTT. This codes for CASSSGTIYEAFF.

The gene calls are TRBV5-1 and TRBJ2-3, with D perhaps TRBD2 (6 bases). The CDR3 totals 16 residues. Germline assignment: CDR1 SGHRS and CDR2 YFSETQ. V lost 3 bases and J lost 1, with 15 bases in between. CDR3 protein: CASSWGWTGGTDTQYF. The CDR3 nucleotides are TGCGCCAGCAGCTGGGGTTGGACGGGGGGCACAGATACGCAGTATTTT. The variable domain in full, completed from reference TRBV5-1 and TRBJ2-3, reads KAGVTQTPRYLIKTRGQQVTLSCSPISGHRSVSWYQQTPGQGLQFLFEYFSETQRNKGNFPGRFSGRQFSNSRSEMNVSTLELGDSALYLCASSWGWTGGTDTQYFGPGTRLTVL.

V is TRBV29-1 and J is TRBJ1-2, with a possible D match to TRBD1 (6 bases). Trimming shortened V by 0 bases and J by 9 bases, and 17 bases separated the two germline ends. Germline CDR1 reads SQVTM; CDR2 reads ANQGSEA. This CDR3 comprises 14 residues. The CDR3 sequence: CSVEDRGAHRSYTF. The DNA for the CDR3 is TGCAGCGTTGAAGATCGGGGGGCCCACCGGAGCTACACCTTC.